Listed below are T cell receptor beta chains from one sample, sequenced in a study of T-cell reconstitution after alpha-beta-depleted transplantation in children. TCRdb used MiXCR to reprocess the PCR reads, holding one entry per CDR3 protein. The table shows more than 250,000 distinct CDR3 sequences, with about a tenth occurring only once. This sample comprised PBMCs from the stem cell graft donor, obtained from the stem cell graft. The origin of the receptors is a human donor who donated a stem cell graft to a child with SCID. Both conserved end residues are part of each CDR3. A D gene is named only where the DNA matches it firmly. The size field is filled for only some rows; it gives once, few, many or a size class.

TRBV20-1	.	.	TRBJ2-3	CSASTGSRTDTQYF	TGCAGTGCTAGCACCGGCAGCCGCACAGATACGCAGTATTTT
TRBV7-9	.	.	TRBJ2-1	CASSFGQSSYNEQFF	TGTGCCAGCAGCTTTGGCCAGAGCTCCTACAATGAGCAGTTCTTC
TRBV7-9	.	many	TRBJ2-2	CASSTGGTGELFF	TGTGCCAGCAGCACTGGCGGAACCGGGGAGCTGTTTTTT
TRBV6-1	.	few	TRBJ1-1	CASTTRVGNAEAFF	TGTGCCAGCACCACAAGGGTGGGGAACGCTGAAGCTTTCTTT
TRBV3-1	.	few	TRBJ2-1	CASSHMDLAYEQFF	TGTGCCAGCAGCCACATGGACCTGGCTTATGAGCAGTTCTTC
TRBV6-5	.	few	TRBJ1-6	CASRGGQTDSPLHF	TGTGCCAGCAGGGGCGGACAGACGGATTCACCCCTCCACTTT
TRBV7-3	TRBD2	.	TRBJ2-5	CASSPGTSQTQYF	TGTGCCAGCAGCCCTGGGACTAGCCAGACCCAGTACTTC
TRBV18	TRBD1	few	TRBJ2-7	CASSPGQGVIYEQYF	TGTGCCAGCTCACCGGGACAGGGAGTTATCTACGAGCAGTACTTC
TRBV12-3/TRBV12-4	.	few	TRBJ1-1	CASWVRTTEAFF	TGTGCCAGCTGGGTGCGGACGACTGAAGCTTTCTTT
TRBV7-2	.	.	TRBJ2-7	CASSLGGSVNEQYF	TGTGCCAGCAGCTTAGGTGGCAGTGTGAACGAGCAGTACTTC
TRBV5-1	TRBD1	few	TRBJ2-5	CASSLGQQKETQYF	TGCGCCAGCAGCCTGGGACAGCAAAAAGAGACCCAGTACTTC
TRBV7-9	TRBD2	few	TRBJ2-1	CASSLVSAGPLNEQFF	TGTGCCAGCAGCTTAGTTTCAGCGGGGCCGCTCAATGAGCAGTTCTTC
TRBV7-2	TRBD2	many	TRBJ2-2	CASSSRLARMNTGELFF	TGTGCCAGCAGCTCCCGACTAGCGAGGATGAACACCGGGGAGCTGTTTTTT
TRBV9	.	few	TRBJ2-7	CASSPSMTGRSYEQYF	TGTGCCAGCAGCCCATCAATGACAGGCCGATCCTACGAGCAGTACTTC
TRBV7-7	TRBD2	many	TRBJ2-3	CASSLGSGGSDTQYF	TGTGCTAGCAGCTTAGGTAGCGGGGGATCAGATACGCAGTATTTT
TRBV12-3/TRBV12-4	.	few	TRBJ2-1	CASSYRQSSYNEQFF	TGTGCCAGCAGTTACCGACAAAGCTCCTACAATGAGCAGTTCTTC
TRBV12-3/TRBV12-4	.	few	TRBJ2-2	CASSLGGTFTGELFF	TGTGCCAGCAGTTTGGGGGGGACATTCACCGGGGAGCTGTTTTTT
TRBV7-2	.	few	TRBJ2-3	CASSLGGSISDTQYF	TGTGCCAGCAGCTTAGGAGGCAGTATCTCAGATACGCAGTATTTT
TRBV20-1	.	.	TRBJ2-3	CSARGRPSTDTQYF	TGCAGTGCTAGGGGACGACCTTCCACAGATACGCAGTATTTT
TRBV6-5	TRBD1	few	TRBJ2-7	CASNPGQGRQYF	TGTGCCAGCAATCCTGGACAGGGTCGGCAGTACTTC
TRBV7-2	.	few	TRBJ1-1	CASSLAAIAATEAFF	TGTGCCAGCAGCTTAGCCGCGATCGCTGCGACTGAAGCTTTCTTT
TRBV2	TRBD1	.	TRBJ2-1	CASSQQGRSYNEQFF	TGTGCCAGCAGCCAACAGGGGCGCTCCTACAATGAGCAGTTCTTC
TRBV4-1	.	few	TRBJ2-2	CASSQRPGQGDTGELFF	TGCGCCAGCAGCCAACGTCCGGGGCAGGGTGACACCGGGGAGCTGTTTTTT
TRBV7-3	.	.	TRBJ2-2	CASRDTADTGELFF	TGTGCCAGCAGAGACACAGCGGACACCGGGGAGCTGTTTTTT
TRBV6-1	.	few	TRBJ2-1	CASNADMNSYNEQFF	TGTGCCAGCAATGCGGACATGAACTCCTACAATGAGCAGTTCTTC
TRBV29-1	.	few	TRBJ1-1	CSVVGVSTEAFF	TGCAGCGTTGTTGGGGTAAGCACTGAAGCTTTCTTT
TRBV4-1	.	few	TRBJ2-7	CASSPRENQQRSHGYEQYF	TGCGCCAGCAGCCCGCGTGAAAACCAACAGAGAAGCCATGGTTACGAGCAGTACTTC
TRBV9	TRBD2	few	TRBJ2-3	CASSVVPRVGGGTDTQYF	TGTGCCAGCAGCGTAGTACCCCGAGTGGGGGGGGGGACAGATACGCAGTATTTT
TRBV6-1	.	few	TRBJ2-3	CASSSPSLEDTQYF	TGTGCCAGCAGCAGCCCGTCTTTGGAGGATACGCAGTATTTT
TRBV2	.	many	TRBJ2-1	CASSGGLIYNEQFF	TGTGCCAGCAGCGGGGGACTGATCTACAATGAGCAGTTCTTC
TRBV3-1	TRBD2	many	TRBJ2-1	CASSRKGLAGAPSEQFF	TGTGCCAGCAGCCGTAAGGGACTAGCGGGGGCCCCGAGTGAGCAGTTCTTC
TRBV6-1	.	few	TRBJ2-6	CASSEGPGGGTGANVLTF	TGTGCCAGCAGTGAAGGACCCGGCGGAGGTACTGGGGCCAACGTCCTGACTTTC
TRBV2	TRBD2	.	TRBJ2-4	CASSDFSGVSSIQYF	TGTGCCAGCAGTGATTTCAGCGGGGTGTCGAGCATTCAGTACTTC
TRBV27	.	few	TRBJ2-7	CASSLGGGQSYEQYF	TGTGCCAGCAGTTTAGGGGGGGGACAGTCCTACGAGCAGTACTTC
TRBV10-2	TRBD2	few	TRBJ2-5	CASSEVAGGDRTQYF	TGCGCCAGCAGTGAGGTGGCGGGGGGGGATAGGACCCAGTACTTC
TRBV2	.	many	TRBJ2-3	CASSPMTGRWADTQYF	TGTGCCAGCAGTCCGATGACCGGGCGTTGGGCAGATACGCAGTATTTT
TRBV7-9	.	.	TRBJ2-3	CASSLDGGPSTDTQYF	TGTGCCAGCAGCTTAGACGGCGGCCCTAGCACAGATACGCAGTATTTT
TRBV6-1	TRBD1	.	TRBJ1-1	CASILRTGVETEAFF	TGTGCCAGCATCCTAAGGACAGGGGTAGAGACTGAAGCTTTCTTT
TRBV7-9	.	.	TRBJ2-1	CASRESVGDNEQFF	TGTGCCAGCAGGGAGTCGGTGGGCGACAATGAGCAGTTCTTC
TRBV7-9	TRBD2	.	TRBJ2-5	CASSPTGLAGETQYF	TGTGCCAGCAGCCCCACGGGACTAGCCGGGGAGACCCAGTACTTC
TRBV7-7	.	.	TRBJ2-2	CASSPSRSEGGELFF	TGTGCCAGCAGCCCCTCTAGATCGGAGGGCGGGGAGCTGTTTTTT
TRBV18	TRBD1	.	TRBJ2-7	CASSRDRPPYEQYF	TGTGCCAGCTCACGGGACAGGCCTCCCTACGAGCAGTACTTC
TRBV27	.	.	TRBJ2-2	CASSLALEGTGELFF	TGTGCCAGCAGTTTAGCTCTCGAGGGGACCGGGGAGCTGTTTTTT
TRBV12-3/TRBV12-4	TRBD2	.	TRBJ2-1	CASSLTSGGAAPTNEQFF	TGTGCCAGCAGTTTAACCAGCGGGGGGGCCGCTCCTACCAATGAGCAGTTCTTC
TRBV20-1	.	few	TRBJ1-5	CSASSGLRSNQPQHF	TGCAGTGCTAGTTCAGGGTTGCGGAGCAATCAGCCCCAGCATTTT
TRBV7-8	.	.	TRBJ1-2	CASSKGHAQANYGYTF	TGTGCCAGCAGCAAGGGACATGCCCAAGCTAACTATGGCTACACCTTC
TRBV10-3	.	few	TRBJ2-3	CAISQQGITDTQYF	TGTGCCATCAGTCAACAGGGTATCACAGATACGCAGTATTTT